A selection of T cell receptor beta chains follows, all from one sample in a study of Graves' ophthalmopathy and Graves' hyperthyroidism. Each CDR3 protein is one row after TCRdb ran MiXCR on the multiplex PCR reads. The sample shows 620,000 or so distinct CDR3 sequences, over 20% of them seen only once. Sequencing was done on a sample of peripheral blood. The receptors come from a woman aged 18-29 years with stable Graves' hyperthyroidism. Some clones in this sample may be carry-over from other donors' samples. CDR3s include the opening cysteine and the closing phenylalanine or tryptophan. A D gene is named only where the DNA matches it firmly. The size of a clone is reported for some rows only, either as once, few or many, or as a class for expanded clones.

TRBD1,NA,TRBV27,TRBJ2-7,TGTGCCAGCAGTAACGCGGACAGGCTCCCCTACGAGCAGTACTTC,CASSNADRLPYEQYF
TRBD1,many,TRBV11-2,TRBJ1-2,TGTGCCAGCAGCTTATACTCAGGGGGATATGGCTACACCTTC,CASSLYSGGYGYTF
NA,NA,TRBV6-1,TRBJ1-2,TGTGCCAGCAGCCTAGTCCCGAGGGGCTACACCTTC,CASSLVPRGYTF
TRBD1,many,TRBV20-1,TRBJ2-7,TGCAGTGCTAACCCGGGACAGGCGGGCTACGAGCAGTACTTC,CSANPGQAGYEQYF
NA,few,TRBV6-1,TRBJ1-3,TGTGCCAGCAGACCCGCCGTTTACTCTGGAAACACCATATATTTT,CASRPAVYSGNTIYF
NA,many,TRBV2,TRBJ2-7,TGTGCCAGCAGTGCCGACAGGGCGGGGGAGCAGTACTTC,CASSADRAGEQYF
NA,many,TRBV6-1,TRBJ1-2,TGTGCCAGCACCGGAGGACAGCCGAGCTATGGCTACACCTTC,CASTGGQPSYGYTF
TRBD1,few,TRBV6-2/TRBV6-3,TRBJ2-7,TGTGCCAGCAGTTATGACAGGGGGGGAATTGCCTCCTACGAGCAGTACTTC,CASSYDRGGIASYEQYF
TRBD2,many,TRBV20-1,TRBJ2-5,TGCAGTGCCAGAGCGTCTAGCGGGGGCCTCTTCCAAGAGACCCAGTACTTC,CSARASSGGLFQETQYF
NA,few,TRBV12-3/TRBV12-4,TRBJ1-5,TGTGCCAGCAGTTTACATATAGGCCCTAGGCCCCAGCATTTT,CASSLHIGPRPQHF
NA,many,TRBV12-3/TRBV12-4,TRBJ1-1,TGTGCCAGCAGTTTACCCGGGAACACTGAAGCTTTCTTT,CASSLPGNTEAFF
NA,many,TRBV11-2,TRBJ2-7,TGTGCCAGCAGCTTACATAATGACGTTAGGAAGGGTGAGCAGTACTTC,CASSLHNDVRKGEQYF
TRBD1,many,TRBV11-2,TRBJ2-7,TGTGCCAGCAGCTTAGACCGAGGGACAGGGAGATCCTACGAGCAGTACTTC,CASSLDRGTGRSYEQYF
TRBD1,many,TRBV14,TRBJ2-2,TGTGCCAGCAGCCAAGATGTTAGACAGGGAGACACCGGGGAGCTGTTTTTT,CASSQDVRQGDTGELFF